Listed here are 23 T cell receptor beta chains from one sample, sequenced in a study of radiotherapy plus CTLA-4 blockade in lung cancer (dated by TCRdb to about 2018). The library was made by the immunoSEQ multiplex PCR assay. This is the immuneACCESS table as TCRdb keeps it, with only in-frame sequences that have V and J called. A part of the clones is gone; compared with another copy, unresolved V genes explain less than half, and the rest is unexplained. This sample has around 41,000 clones in its table, and around 70% of those were observed once. Around a quarter of the sample rests with the top ten. The material sequenced was peripheral blood, taken from a patient treated with radiotherapy plus ipilimumab. The receptor set was obtained from a human donor with non-small cell lung cancer who had a partial response to radiotherapy plus ipilimumab.

V is TRBV11-1 and J is TRBJ2-5; tentatively, D is TRBD1 (6 bases). The germline V gene encodes CDR1 SGHAT and CDR2 FQDESV (reference sequence). V lost 4 bases and J lost 5, with 17 bases in between. The CDR3 totals 15 residues. Here the CDR3 reads CASSSEDSRWETQYF. In DNA form, the CDR3 reads TGTGCCAGCAGCTCCGAGGACAGCCGGTGGGAGACCCAGTACTTC.

This chain uses TRBV19 with TRBJ1-1, with TRBD1 matching over 7 bases. This CDR3 spans 13 amino acids. From germline, CDR1 is LNHDA and CDR2 SQIVND (reference sequence). The trim removed 6 bases at V and 1 base at J, leaving 2 bases unmatched. CDR3: CASRGGENTEAFF. The CDR3, as DNA: TGTGCCAGTAGAGGGGGCGAGAACACTGAAGCTTTCTTT.

For this clone: The junction departs from the called germline gene at one end, perhaps through a read error. The chain employs TRBV6-1 and TRBJ1-4; 8 bases are shared with TRBD1. The germline gives CDR1 MNHNS, CDR2 SASEGT. The length of the CDR3 is 15 residues. The CDR3 sequence: CASSDGTGYNDKLFF. CDR3 in DNA: TGTGCCAGCAGTGACGGGACAGGCTATAATGATAAACTGTTTTTT.

The genes are TRBV19 and TRBJ2-1, with a possible D match to TRBD2 (5 bases). V lost 4 bases, J lost 0 bases, and 13 bases lay in between. CDR3 length: 16 amino acids. Germline-derived CDR1 and CDR2 are LNHDA and SQIVND (reference sequence). CDR3 region: CASSRASLGSYNEQFF. The DNA for the CDR3 is TGTGCCAGTAGTAGGGCTAGCTTAGGCTCCTACAATGAGCAGTTCTTC.

J is TRBJ2-7 and V is TRBV4-1, with a tentative D call TRBD1 (5 bases). The CDR3 runs 15 residues. Germline lookup yields CDR1 MGHRA and CDR2 YSYEKL. Trimming cost V 0 bases and J 5 bases, with 14 bases left between them. CDR3 bases: TGCGCCAGCAGCCAAGAAGGGCAGGGTGCGCACGAGCAGTACTTC. Residues: CASSQEGQGAHEQYF.

This clone was seen a single time. The V and J genes are TRBV30 and TRBJ1-2; 8 positions match TRBD1. The V gene's germline CDR1 is GTSNPN and CDR2 SVGIG (reference sequence). Trimming took 3 bases from V and 5 from J; bases not matched to a gene: 17. CDR3 size: 17 residues. CDR3 in amino acids: CAWRAGTGHVPAYGYTF. CDR3 nucleotides: TGTGCCTGGAGAGCTGGGACAGGCCACGTACCAGCTTATGGCTACACCTTC. Based on the CDR3 plus reference TRBV30 and TRBJ1-2, the full variable domain is SQTIHQWPATLVQPVGSPLSLECTVEGTSNPNLYWYRQAAGRGLQLLFYSVGIGQISSEVPQNLSASRPQDRQFILSSKKLLLSDSGFYLCAWRAGTGHVPAYGYTFGSGTRLTVV.

The rearrangement uses TRBV4-1 and TRBJ1-3; no clear D. Germline CDR1 and CDR2: MGHRA and YSYEKL. CDR3 length: 14 residues. V was trimmed by 0 bases and J by 4 bases, leaving 7 bases between them. CDR3 in amino acids: CASSQEPGGNTIYF. CDR3 in DNA: TGCGCCAGCAGCCAAGAGCCTGGCGGAAACACCATATATTTT.

This clone was found a few times. The V call is TRBV7-2, the J call TRBJ2-2, with 7 bases matching TRBD1. Germline V gene lookup returns CDR1 SGHTA and CDR2 FQGNSA. The CDR3 is made up of 16 amino acids. Unmatched junction bases numbered 9, after V lost 2 bases and J lost 6 bases. The CDR3 region is CASSLYHRGGAGELFF. The DNA of the CDR3 is TGTGCCAGCAGCTTATACCACAGGGGTGGGGCCGGGGAGCTGTTTTTT. The complete variable domain, with remaining parts taken from reference TRBV7-2 and TRBJ2-2, reads GAGVSQSPSNKVTEKGKDVELRCDPISGHTALYWYRQSLGQGLEFLIYFQGNSAPDKSGLPSDRFSAERTGGSVSTLTIQRTQQEDSAVYLCASSLYHRGGAGELFFGEGSRLTVL.

The chain couples TRBV7-2 to TRBJ1-3; maybe TRBD1 (5 bases). The length of the CDR3 is 12 residues. Between the trimmed V and J ends, which lost 5 bases and 7 bases, there was a span of 9 bases. Germline V gene sequence: CDR1 SGHTA, CDR2 FQGNSA. The CDR3 spells CASSPDSNTIYF. The CDR3 DNA sequence: TGTGCCAGCAGCCCTGACAGTAACACCATATATTTT.

The chain employs TRBV5-8 and TRBJ1-2; D remains unclear. Trimming left V 0 bases short and J 6 bases short, with 15 bases between. The length of the CDR3 is 15 residues. Germline-derived CDR1 and CDR2 are SGHTS and YDEGEE. DNA of the CDR3: TGTGCCAGCAGCTTGGCTGGAGGCCCTAAGGATGGCTACACCTTC. Amino acids: CASSLAGGPKDGYTF.

A note on this clone: One end of the junction is discordant with germline, which a read error may explain. The V and J genes are TRBV19 and TRBJ2-7, with 7 bases matching TRBD1. Germline CDR1 reads LNHDA; CDR2 reads SQIVND (reference sequence). The CDR3 totals 13 residues. The CDR3 sequence is CASSIGTDYEQYF. CDR3 coding DNA: TGTGCCAGTAGCATAGGGACAGACTACGAGCAGTACTTC. Based on the CDR3 plus reference TRBV19 and TRBJ2-7, the full variable domain is DGGITQSPKYLFRKEGQNVTLSCEQNLNHDAMYWYRQDPGQGLRLIYYSQIVNDFQKGDIAEGYSVSREKKESFPLTVTSAQKNPTAFYLCASSIGTDYEQYFGPGTRLTVT.

This chain uses TRBV25-1 with TRBJ2-1, with D possibly being TRBD2 (7 bases). Germline V gene lookup returns CDR1 MGHDK and CDR2 SYGVNS. V was clipped by 8 bases and J by 2 bases, with 13 bases between them. The CDR3 is made up of 14 amino acids. The CDR3 is CASSAGGPYNEQFF. The CDR3 region has the DNA TGTGCCAGCTCCGCCGGGGGGCCCTACAATGAGCAGTTCTTC.

This chain uses TRBV5-1 with TRBJ1-2; 10 bases are shared with TRBD1. Trimming took 4 bases from V and 8 from J; bases not matched to a gene: 8. Germline V gives CDR1 SGHRS, CDR2 YFSETQ. There are 14 residues in the CDR3. CDR3 protein: CASSLGQGFWGYTF. The DNA for the CDR3 is TGCGCCAGCAGCCTGGGACAGGGGTTTTGGGGCTACACCTTC.

The CDR3 loop is CASRRKIAGGYEQFF. The CDR3 DNA reads TGTGCCAGCAGGAGAAAAATAGCGGGAGGCTATGAGCAGTTCTTC. The chain links TRBV27 to TRBJ2-1; 10 bases fit TRBD2. There are 15 residues in the CDR3. The V segment lost 6 bases and the J segment 8 bases; nucleotides outside the gene matches: 10. Germline V CDR1 and CDR2: MNHEY, SMNVEV (reference sequence).

There are a few counts of this clone. The J gene is TRBJ2-5, the V gene TRBV7-2; D uncertain. Germline CDR1 is SGHTA and CDR2 is FQGNSA. The CDR3 covers 14 residues. Deletions cut 1 base from V and 4 bases from J, with 10 bases between. The CDR3 loop reads CASSLDGRGETQYF. For the CDR3, the DNA is TGTGCCAGCAGCTTAGATGGCCGAGGAGAGACCCAGTACTTC. The variable domain in full, completed from reference TRBV7-2 and TRBJ2-5, reads GAGVSQSPSNKVTEKGKDVELRCDPISGHTALYWYRQSLGQGLEFLIYFQGNSAPDKSGLPSDRFSAERTGGSVSTLTIQRTQQEDSAVYLCASSLDGRGETQYFGPGTRLLVL.

The chain recombines TRBV2 with TRBJ1-4; D perhaps matches TRBD1 (5 bases). The V end lost 4 bases, the J end lost 3 bases, and 15 bases lay between the germline ends. The CDR3 consists of 16 residues. Germline V gene data show CDR1 as SNHLY and CDR2 as FYNNEI. CDR3 sequence (DNA): TGTGCCAGCAGTGCAGACAGCCCCGCGGCTAATGAAAAACTGTTTTTT. Protein sequence: CASSADSPAANEKLFF.

In its sample, this clone was seen a few times. The chain joins TRBV29-1 to TRBJ2-1; D unresolved. This CDR3 comprises 13 residues. Looked up from germline, CDR1 is SQVTM and CDR2 is ANQGSEA. Trimming stripped 4 bases from V and 7 bases from J, with 14 bases between. This CDR3 reads CSVAAVIGNEQFF. Written as DNA, the CDR3 is TGCAGCGTTGCCGCCGTGATCGGGAATGAGCAGTTCTTC.

J is TRBJ2-2 and V is TRBV25-1; TRBD1 aligns across 7 bases. Germline-derived CDR1 and CDR2 are MGHDK and SYGVNS. Unmatched junction bases numbered 8, after V lost 6 bases and J lost 7 bases. The CDR3 spans 14 residues. The CDR3 region is CASRADRVGGELFF. As DNA, the CDR3 is TGTGCCAGCAGAGCAGACAGGGTTGGCGGGGAGCTGTTTTTT.

The chain couples TRBV6-6 to TRBJ2-7; TRBD2 aligns across 9 bases. The germline gives CDR1 MNHNY, CDR2 SVGAGI (reference sequence). This CDR3 is built from 15 residues. Trimming took 2 bases from V and 5 from J; bases not matched to a gene: 7. The CDR3 sequence: CASSYAGGAVNEQYF. CDR3 sequence (DNA): TGTGCCAGCAGTTACGCGGGGGGGGCAGTCAACGAGCAGTACTTC.

The chain joins TRBV30 to TRBJ1-1; 8 bases line up with TRBD1. The CDR3 sequence is 13 residues long. V trimming: 2 bases; J trimming: 7 bases; junction bases outside the gene matches: 6. Germline-derived CDR1 and CDR2 are GTSNPN and SVGIG (reference sequence). The CDR3 here is CAWSRDRLNEAFF. DNA of the CDR3: TGTGCCTGGAGTAGGGACAGGCTTAATGAAGCTTTCTTT.

The sample holds one count of this clone. This chain links TRBV7-8 with TRBJ2-7; 10 bases line up with TRBD1. V was clipped by 5 bases and J by 4 bases; unmatched bases: 8. The CDR3 length is 15 residues. Per germline, CDR1 SGHVS and CDR2 FQNEAQ. CDR3 in DNA: TGTGCCAGCAGCCTAACCGGGACAGGGGAATACGAGCAGTACTTC. Protein product: CASSLTGTGEYEQYF. The variable domain in full, with the rest retrieved from reference TRBV7-8 and TRBJ2-7, is GAGVSQSPRYKVAKRGQDVALRCDPISGHVSLFWYQQALGQGPEFLTYFQNEAQLDKSGLPSDRFFAERPEGSVSTLKIQRTQQEDSAVYLCASSLTGTGEYEQYFGPGTRLTVT.

This sequence joins TRBV14 and TRBJ1-1; TRBD1 is a possible D gene (5 bases). Germline-derived CDR1 and CDR2 are SGHDN and FVKESK. V was cut by 1 base and J by 4 bases, with 10 bases left in between. The CDR3 has 14 residues. CDR3 sequence (DNA): TGTGCCAGCAGCCAAGTAGGACATCTCACTGAAGCTTTCTTT. As protein: CASSQVGHLTEAFF. Based on the CDR3 plus reference TRBV14 and TRBJ1-1, the full variable domain is EAGVTQFPSHSVIEKGQTVTLRCDPISGHDNLYWYRRVMGKEIKFLLHFVKESKQDESGMPNNRFLAERTGGTYSTLKVQPAELEDSGVYFCASSQVGHLTEAFFGQGTRLTVV.

This chain links TRBV29-1 with TRBJ2-2; a weak D match, TRBD2 (5 bases). Germline V gene sequence: CDR1 SQVTM, CDR2 ANQGSEA. The CDR3 has 12 amino acids. V lost 6 bases to trimming and J lost 0 bases, with 5 bases between them. CDR3 in amino acids: CSVGANTGELFF. Here the CDR3 DNA reads TGCAGCGTCGGGGCGAACACCGGGGAGCTGTTTTTT.